One T cell receptor (beta chain) is described in this entry. As yet, its antigen is unknown. According to the study, TCR beta libraries were built with iRepertoire HTBI primers and CDR3-region Arm-PCR. TCRdb ran MiXCR on the multiplex PCR reads and lists one entry per CDR3 protein. The table includes about 660,000 distinct CDR3 sequences, around 30% detected once. Time point: persistent/refractory GD, antithyroid drugs over 5 years with positive TRAb. The TCR library was prepared using RNA isolated from PBMCs. The data originate from a study of regulatory T cells in long-lasting Graves disease. Study results and caveats: Persistent disease samples used TRBV28, TRBJ1-2 and TRBJ2-5 preferentially.

The CDR3 extends over 14 amino acids. Trimming stripped 6 bases from V and 0 bases from J, with 8 bases between. The V gene's germline CDR1 is SGHAT and CDR2 FQDESV (reference sequence). This clonotype was obtained from a female donor with Graves disease. The V call is TRBV11-1, the J call TRBJ2-2; no reliable D call. The source was peripheral blood mononuclear cells (PBMCs), collected when the disease was refractory, from a patient treated with antithyroid drugs. The chain's CDR3 is CASRHQANTGELFF. The CDR3 nucleotides read TGTGCCAGCAGGCATCAAGCGAACACCGGGGAGCTGTTTTTT. Based on the CDR3 plus reference TRBV11-1 and TRBJ2-2, the full variable domain is EAEVAQSPRYKITEKSQAVAFWCDPISGHATLYWYRQILGQGPELLVQFQDESVVDDSQLPKDRFSAERLKGVDSTLKIQPAELGDSAMYLCASRHQANTGELFFGEGSRLTVL.